Below are 28 T cell receptor beta chains sequenced from a single sample in a study of blood T cell repertoires in COVID-19. Clones were read by immunoSEQ multiplex PCR, and TCRdb kept only the in-frame ones, dropping some. The sample holds some 190,000 clones, around 87% seen once. Sequenced: PBMCs or T cells enriched from blood (not recorded which). These receptors were taken from a woman aged 40 to 49 in a cohort exposed to, infected with or recovered from COVID-19 (not recorded which).

The chain uses TRBV18 and TRBJ1-5; D is perhaps TRBD1 (6 bases). V shed 4 bases and J shed 2 bases, with 9 bases lying between them. The germline V gene encodes CDR1 KGHSH and CDR2 LQKENI. The CDR3 totals 14 residues. CDR3 amino acids: CASSREGGNQPQHF. The DNA for the CDR3 is TGTGCCAGCTCACGTGAGGGGGGCAATCAGCCCCAGCATTTT.

This clone is a singleton in its sample. The rearrangement links TRBV28 to TRBJ1-5; no clear D gene. V was shortened by 2 bases and J by 2 bases, with 13 bases between the two germline ends. The CDR3 spans 16 residues. Germline values: CDR1 MDHEN, CDR2 SYDVKM. Written as DNA, the CDR3 is TGTGCCAGCAGTTTAAAGGCGTCAGGCGGCAATCAGCCCCAGCATTTT. Translation: CASSLKASGGNQPQHF.

The chain joins TRBV18 to TRBJ2-3; the D gene is possibly TRBD2 (6 bases). CDR3 length equals 17 residues. V was shortened by 2 bases and J by 2 bases, with 17 bases between the two germline ends. Per the germline V gene, CDR1 is KGHSH and CDR2 is LQKENI. In DNA form, the CDR3 reads TGTGCCAGCTCACCATGGGGGTCGGCGGGGTCCACAGATACGCAGTATTTT. Encoded protein: CASSPWGSAGSTDTQYF.

The chain combines TRBV6-5 with TRBJ1-4; possible D gene TRBD1, 6 bases. The CDR3 totals 15 residues. Trimming pared 6 bases from V and 13 bases from J, leaving 24 bases between. CDR1 MNHEY and CDR2 SVGAGI come from the germline V gene. The CDR3 sequence: CASSPVQGGGGGLFF. CDR3 bases: TGTGCCAGCAGCCCAGTACAGGGAGGGGGGGGTGGACTGTTTTTT.

The chain has TRBV2 and TRBJ1-2; 8 bases line up with TRBD1. With 8 bases clipped from V and 5 bases from J, the junction kept 13 bases outside the gene matches. This CDR3 has 15 residues. CDR1 and CDR2 (germline): SNHLY, FYNNEI. For the CDR3, the DNA is TGTGCCAGCCAAAAGGCCAGGGGGCGCGGTTATGGCTACACCTTC. It encodes CASQKARGRGYGYTF. Looking up the rest from reference TRBV2 and TRBJ1-2 gives the full variable domain: EPEVTQTPSHQVTQMGQEVILRCVPISNHLYFYWYRQILGQKVEFLVSFYNNEISEKSEIFDDQFSVERPDGSNFTLKIRSTKLEDSAMYFCASQKARGRGYGYTFGSGTRLTVV.

The J gene is TRBJ1-3, the V gene TRBV11-3; the match to TRBD1 covers 7 bases. This CDR3 is built from 15 residues. J was trimmed by 2 bases and V by 5 bases; bases with no gene match: 6. Germline V gene data show CDR1 as SGHNT and CDR2 as YENEEA. The CDR3 reads CASSQQGFAGNTIYF. The CDR3 nucleotides read TGTGCCAGCAGCCAACAGGGGTTTGCTGGAAACACCATATATTTT.

This clone was detected only a few times. The J gene is TRBJ2-7, the V gene TRBV7-2; D perhaps matches TRBD2 (6 bases). Trimming shortened V by 0 bases and J by 4 bases, and 19 bases separated the two germline ends. Germline assignment: CDR1 SGHTA and CDR2 FQGNSA. The CDR3 has 17 amino acids. In nucleotides, the CDR3 is TGTGCCAGCAGCTTAGCGCCGGGCGGGGAGACCGGTTACGAGCAGTACTTC. Protein: CASSLAPGGETGYEQYF.

This chain uses TRBV5-4 with TRBJ2-2, with D possibly matching TRBD1 (5 bases). CDR3 size: 12 residues. From germline, CDR1 is SGHNT and CDR2 YYREEE (reference sequence). Trimming removed 5 bases at V and 4 bases at J, with 6 bases between. CDR3: CASRGATGELFF. DNA for the CDR3: TGTGCCAGCAGAGGGGCCACCGGGGAGCTGTTTTTT.

The rearrangement links TRBV3-1 (or the pseudogene TRBV3-2) to TRBJ2-1; 10 bases fit TRBD1. This CDR3 spans 16 amino acids. The germline CDR1 and CDR2 sequences are LGHDT and YNNKEL (reference sequence). Germline trimming cut 2 bases from V and 9 bases from J; bases unmatched to any gene: 10. This CDR3 is CASSQLRDRGNTEQFF. The DNA for the CDR3 is TGTGCCAGCAGCCAACTCCGGGACAGGGGAAACACTGAGCAGTTCTTC.

The V and J genes are TRBV3-1 (or the pseudogene TRBV3-2) and TRBJ2-5; D not resolved. Germline-derived CDR1 and CDR2 are LGHDT and YNNKEL (reference sequence). Trimming cost V 0 bases and J 8 bases, with 13 bases left between them. The CDR3 contains 14 residues. In DNA form, the CDR3 reads TGTGCCAGCAGCCAAGAGGCAGGTCCTGTTACCCAGTACTTC. It encodes CASSQEAGPVTQYF.

The table lists this clone with a few counts. This chain connects TRBV12-3 or TRBV12-4 to TRBJ1-2; unclear D gene. Trimming removed 5 bases from V and 6 bases from J, with 10 bases in between. CDR3 length: 12 amino acids. This chain's CDR3 is CASSPGLDGYTF. The CDR3, as DNA: TGTGCCAGCAGTCCCGGGTTGGATGGCTACACCTTC.

This rearrangement joins TRBV27 to TRBJ2-1, with D perhaps matching TRBD2 (7 bases). Trimming shortened V by 3 bases and J by 4 bases, and 13 bases separated the two germline ends. Germline loops: CDR1 MNHEY, CDR2 SMNVEV (reference sequence). CDR3 length: 15 residues. In nucleotides, the CDR3 is TGTGCCAGCAGTTTGGGGGGGGGCAATTACAATGAGCAGTTCTTC. It specifies CASSLGGGNYNEQFF.

The rearrangement links TRBV5-5 to TRBJ1-5; TRBD1 aligns across 7 bases. The CDR3 totals 15 residues. V was clipped by 2 bases and J by 1 base; unmatched bases: 3. Germline loops: CDR1 SGHKS, CDR2 YYEKEE (reference sequence). CDR3 in amino acids: CASSLDRASNQPQHF. CDR3 DNA: TGTGCCAGCAGCTTAGACAGGGCCAGCAATCAGCCCCAGCATTTT.

The CDR3 protein is CASSQLLAGVPTGELFF. In DNA, the CDR3 is TGCGCCAGCAGTCAACTACTAGCGGGAGTTCCCACCGGGGAGCTGTTTTTT. The V and J genes are TRBV23-1 and TRBJ2-2, with TRBD2 identical over 11 bases. TRBV23-1 is assigned to the ORF class and has an uncertain function. The trim removed 2 bases at V and 4 bases at J, leaving 6 bases unmatched. The CDR3 contains 17 residues.

The V call is TRBV5-1, the J call TRBJ2-7; tentative D call: TRBD1 (5 bases). CDR1 is SGHRS and CDR2 is YFSETQ in the germline V gene. This CDR3 is 14 amino acids long. Trimming left V 2 bases short and J 5 bases short, with 14 bases between. The CDR3 bases are TGCGCCAGCAGCTTTCGGAGACAGCAGAACGAGCAGTACTTC. This encodes CASSFRRQQNEQYF.

This clone has just a few counts. J is TRBJ2-7 and V is TRBV6-2 or TRBV6-3; possibly TRBD1 or TRBD2 for D (5 bases each). The CDR3 is made up of 12 amino acids. Trimming stripped 6 bases from V and 5 bases from J, with 11 bases between. Germline V gives CDR1 MNHEY, CDR2 SVGEGT. The CDR3 DNA sequence: TGTGCCAGCAGCCGGGGCCTACACGAGCAGTACTTC. This sequence encodes CASSRGLHEQYF.

This sequence joins TRBV27 and TRBJ2-5; TRBD1 might be the D (6 bases). V dropped 6 bases and J dropped 4 bases, with 21 bases sitting between them. The CDR3 is 16 residues long. Germline V gives CDR1 MNHEY, CDR2 SMNVEV (reference sequence). The CDR3 sequence: CASRPKGEWVRETQYF. CDR3 bases: TGTGCCAGCAGGCCCAAGGGGGAGTGGGTAAGAGAGACCCAGTACTTC.

The CDR3 bases are TGTGCCAGCAAAGAGGCCGGCAAGCAGTTCTTC. The encoded protein is CASKEAGKQFF. V usage is TRBV2 and J usage is TRBJ2-1; D gene uncertain. The CDR3 has 11 residues. Germline V gene data show CDR1 as SNHLY and CDR2 as FYNNEI. The V end was cut by 7 bases, the J end by 11 bases, with 12 bases between.

The V call is TRBV5-4, the J call TRBJ1-6, with 7 bases that match TRBD1. Trimming removed 2 bases from V and 8 bases from J; junction bases left unmatched: 4. Germline-derived CDR1 and CDR2 are SGHNT and YYREEE (reference sequence). The CDR3 contains 14 residues. The CDR3: CASSFRGTDSPLHF. CDR3 nucleotides: TGTGCCAGCAGCTTTAGGGGGACAGATTCACCCCTCCACTTT.

V is TRBV18 and J is TRBJ1-3; D possibly corresponds to TRBD1 (6 bases). This CDR3 is built from 17 residues. Germline CDR1 and CDR2: KGHSH and LQKENI. V was cut by 2 bases and J by 0 bases, with 14 bases left in between. The CDR3 sequence: CASSPIQGSLSGNTIYF. The CDR3 region has the DNA TGTGCCAGCTCACCAATACAGGGTTCCCTCTCTGGAAACACCATATATTTT.

A single count supports this clone. This chain connects TRBV3-1 (or the pseudogene TRBV3-2) to TRBJ2-5; TRBD2 agrees at 16 bases. Per the germline V gene, CDR1 is LGHDT and CDR2 is YNNKEL (reference sequence). The CDR3 has 20 residues. J was trimmed by 1 base and V by 1 base; bases with no gene match: 9. The CDR3 DNA follows: TGTGCCAGCAGCCAAGGGCCCCTCGGGACTAGCGGGGGGGGCCAAGAGACCCAGTACTTC. This encodes CASSQGPLGTSGGGQETQYF.

This chain uses TRBV14 with TRBJ1-3, with 8 bases matching TRBD1. Germline values: CDR1 SGHDN, CDR2 FVKESK. V gave up 4 bases and J gave up 8 bases; unmatched junction bases: 4. The CDR3 is made up of 13 amino acids. CDR3 in DNA: TGTGCCAGCAGCCCCGGACAGGGAGACACCATATATTTT. Translated: CASSPGQGDTIYF.

The chain recombines TRBV12-5 with TRBJ2-7, with 10 bases aligning to TRBD2. This CDR3 has 15 amino acids. Germline V gene data show CDR1 as LGHNT and CDR2 as FRNRAP. V dropped 3 bases and J dropped 3; count of bases not matched to a gene: 5. DNA for the CDR3: TGTGCTAGTGGTTTCCCGCGGACTAGCGGCTACGAGCAGTACTTC. Protein: CASGFPRTSGYEQYF.

The rearrangement uses TRBV11-3 and TRBJ1-1, with TRBD1 identical over 8 bases. The germline CDR1 and CDR2 sequences are SGHNT and YENEEA. With V trimmed by 1 base and J by 7 bases, 5 bases remained unmatched. The CDR3 sequence is 14 residues long. CDR3 amino acids: CASSLGQGRDEAFF. In nucleotides, the CDR3 is TGTGCCAGCAGCTTAGGACAGGGGAGGGATGAAGCTTTCTTT.

The chain joins TRBV19 to TRBJ1-1; tentatively, D is TRBD1 (5 bases). The CDR3 length is 13 residues. Germline lookup yields CDR1 LNHDA and CDR2 SQIVND (reference sequence). The V end was cut by 4 bases, the J end by 3 bases, with 9 bases between. The chain's CDR3 is CASSTQGDTEAFF. CDR3 DNA sequence: TGTGCCAGTAGTACCCAAGGGGACACTGAAGCTTTCTTT.

This chain uses TRBV6-1 with TRBJ2-7; D perhaps matches TRBD2 (5 bases). Between the trimmed V and J ends, which lost 2 bases and 1 base, there was a span of 9 bases. CDR3 length: 14 residues. Germline CDR1 reads MNHNS; CDR2 reads SASEGT. CDR3 in amino acids: CASSELQRSYEQYF. The CDR3 nucleotides read TGTGCCAGCAGTGAACTACAGCGGTCCTACGAGCAGTACTTC.

The V gene is TRBV29-1, the J gene TRBJ2-7; a possible D gene is TRBD2 (6 bases). This CDR3 contains 13 residues. From germline, CDR1 is SQVTM and CDR2 ANQGSEA. Trimming stripped 6 bases from V and 0 bases from J, with 12 bases between. The CDR3 spells CSVAGGDSYEQYF. CDR3 in DNA: TGCAGCGTCGCCGGGGGTGACTCCTACGAGCAGTACTTC.

On this clone: Other DNA sequences in the sample encode the same CDR3. The V and J genes are TRBV27 and TRBJ2-1; D unclear. The CDR3 contains 12 residues. Per the germline V gene, CDR1 is MNHEY and CDR2 is SMNVEV (reference sequence). Trimming took off 6 bases at V and 7 bases at J, with 10 bases between the two ends. CDR3 sequence (DNA): TGTGCCAGCAGCCCCGGGTTGAATGAGCAGTTCTTC. This gives the protein CASSPGLNEQFF.